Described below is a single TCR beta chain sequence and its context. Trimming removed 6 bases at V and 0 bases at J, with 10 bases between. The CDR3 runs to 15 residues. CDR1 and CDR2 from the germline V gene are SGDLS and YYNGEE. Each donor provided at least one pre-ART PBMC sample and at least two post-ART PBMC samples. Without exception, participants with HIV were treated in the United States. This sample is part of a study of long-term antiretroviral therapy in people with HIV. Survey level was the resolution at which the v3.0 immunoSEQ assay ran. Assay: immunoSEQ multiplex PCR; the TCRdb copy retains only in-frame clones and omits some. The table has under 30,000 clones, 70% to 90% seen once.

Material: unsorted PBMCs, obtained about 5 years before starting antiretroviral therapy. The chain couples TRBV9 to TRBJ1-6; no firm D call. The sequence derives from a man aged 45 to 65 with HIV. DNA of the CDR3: TGTGCCAGCACCCCGGGGATCTCCTATAATTCACCCCTCCACTTT. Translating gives CASTPGISYNSPLHF.